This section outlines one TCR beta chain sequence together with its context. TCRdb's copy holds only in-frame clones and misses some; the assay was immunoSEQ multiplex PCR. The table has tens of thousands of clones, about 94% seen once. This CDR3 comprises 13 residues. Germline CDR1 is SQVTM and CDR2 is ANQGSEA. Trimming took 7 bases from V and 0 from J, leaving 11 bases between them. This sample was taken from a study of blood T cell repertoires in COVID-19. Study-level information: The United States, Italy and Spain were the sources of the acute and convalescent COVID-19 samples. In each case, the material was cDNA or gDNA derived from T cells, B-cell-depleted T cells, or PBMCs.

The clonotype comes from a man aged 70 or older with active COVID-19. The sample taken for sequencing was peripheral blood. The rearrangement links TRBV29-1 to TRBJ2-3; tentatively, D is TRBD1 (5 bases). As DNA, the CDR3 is TGCAGCGGTGCACAGGCGAGCACAGATACGCAGTATTTT. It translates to CSGAQASTDTQYF.